The 9 T cell receptor beta chains presented below share a single source sample, sequenced in a study of blood T cells in healthy people across ages. A J-beta primer mix and a sample-barcoded 5' primer were used in a second PCR of roughly 6 to 12 cycles. TCRdb reprocessed the 5' RACE reads via MiXCR and lists one record per CDR3 protein. The sample includes 870,000 or so distinct CDR3 sequences, 25% to 35% seen only once; the top ten take approximately 15%. What was sequenced was blood. The receptors here all came from a woman of 80 years or more in good health.

This clonotype was found many times. The chain couples TRBV7-2 to TRBJ2-5; D gene ambiguous. Deletions cut 4 bases from V and 2 bases from J, with 11 bases between. CDR1 and CDR2 from the germline V gene are SGHTA and FQGNSA. The CDR3 has 14 residues. The CDR3 nucleotides are TGTGCCAGCAGCTCCCCCAAGAAACAAGAGACCCAGTACTTC. It specifies CASSSPKKQETQYF.

This clonotype was counted between two and nine times. Relative to the germline gene, one junction end is altered; a read error may explain this. The V gene is TRBV5-1, the J gene TRBJ2-7; D remains unclear. The CDR3 runs to 12 residues. From germline, CDR1 is SGHRS and CDR2 YFSETQ. The CDR3, as DNA: TGCGCCGGCAGCTCCCCCCCAAATGAGCAGTACTTC. This translates into CAGSSPPNEQYF.

The CDR3 here is CSVEESHEQYF. The CDR3 DNA sequence: TGCAGCGTTGAAGAATCCCACGAGCAGTACTTC. The chain has TRBV29-1 and TRBJ2-4; no clear D gene. The J call could be wrong; TRBJ2-7 is a better fit for the DNA end. The CDR3 has 11 amino acids. CDR1 and CDR2 from the germline V gene are SQVTM and ANQGSEA.

In regard to this clonotype: This may come from a read error, since a much larger clone is one base off. This chain joins TRBV10-2 and TRBJ1-6, with D unresolved. The CDR3 runs 14 residues. CDR1 WSHSY and CDR2 SAAADI come from the germline V gene. The CDR3 loop is CASRESNSASPLHF. The CDR3 region has the DNA TGCGCCAGCAGGGAGTCAAACAGCGCCTCACCCCTCCACTTT.

A few counts support this clonotype. The chain has TRBV5-6 and TRBJ2-3; TRBD1 agrees at 7 bases. Germline lookup yields CDR1 SGHDT and CDR2 YYEEEE. The trim removed 4 bases at V and 2 bases at J, leaving 10 bases unmatched. The CDR3 sequence is 16 residues long. The DNA of the CDR3 is TGTGCCAGCAGCCCAAAAGTGGGGACAGCCACAGATACGCAGTATTTT. Translated, it gives CASSPKVGTATDTQYF.

This clonotype was observed once. This could be a read error, since a much larger clone is one nucleotide away. This likely comes from a read error, as the CDR3 has no conserved phenylalanine or tryptophan at its end. The chain joins TRBV20-1 to TRBJ2-3, with 10 bases matching TRBD2. With 4 bases clipped from V and 1 base from J, the junction kept 8 bases outside the gene matches. The CDR3 extends over 16 amino acids. Germline CDR1 DFQATT, CDR2 SNEGSKA (reference sequence). For the CDR3, the DNA is TGCAGTGCTAACACCCTCACTAGCGGGGGCACAGATACGCAGTATTTG. It yields the protein CSANTLTSGGTDTQYL.

With respect to this clonotype: At one of its ends the junction is not consistent with the germline gene, which may arise from a read error. V gene TRBV7-7 combines with J gene TRBJ2-1, with 7 bases fitting TRBD1. This CDR3 contains 16 residues. Germline-derived CDR1 and CDR2 are SSHAT and FNYEAQ (reference sequence). CDR3 sequence reads: CASSPLELQGHNEQFF. In DNA form, the CDR3 reads TGTGCTAGCAGCCCATTGGAATTACAGGGGCACAATGAGCAGTTCTTC.

In this sample, this clonotype turned up a few times. A clone one base away is much larger, so this may be a read error. The gene calls are TRBV5-1 and TRBJ1-2; 7 nucleotides match TRBD1. The CDR3 runs 14 residues. Trimming took 3 bases from V and 5 from J; bases not matched to a gene: 7. In germline, CDR1 is SGHRS, CDR2 YFSETQ. CDR3 bases: TGCGCCAGCAGCTGGACGGGACAGCAATATGGCTACACCTTC. Translation: CASSWTGQQYGYTF.

There are a few counts of this clonotype. This rearrangement joins TRBV7-2 to TRBJ2-3; TRBD2 aligns across 8 bases. V lost 3 bases, J lost 5 bases, and 4 bases stayed unmatched. The CDR3 has 14 residues. CDR1 SGHTA and CDR2 FQGNSA come from the germline V gene. The CDR3 region is CASSLGLDIDTQYF. The CDR3 bases are TGTGCCAGCAGCTTGGGACTAGACATAGATACGCAGTATTTT. Using reference TRBV7-2 and TRBJ2-3 for the parts outside the CDR3, the full variable domain is GAGVSQSPSNKVTEKGKDVELRCDPISGHTALYWYRQSLGQGLEFLIYFQGNSAPDKSGLPSDRFSAERTGGSVSTLTIQRTQQEDSAVYLCASSLGLDIDTQYFGPGTRLTVL.